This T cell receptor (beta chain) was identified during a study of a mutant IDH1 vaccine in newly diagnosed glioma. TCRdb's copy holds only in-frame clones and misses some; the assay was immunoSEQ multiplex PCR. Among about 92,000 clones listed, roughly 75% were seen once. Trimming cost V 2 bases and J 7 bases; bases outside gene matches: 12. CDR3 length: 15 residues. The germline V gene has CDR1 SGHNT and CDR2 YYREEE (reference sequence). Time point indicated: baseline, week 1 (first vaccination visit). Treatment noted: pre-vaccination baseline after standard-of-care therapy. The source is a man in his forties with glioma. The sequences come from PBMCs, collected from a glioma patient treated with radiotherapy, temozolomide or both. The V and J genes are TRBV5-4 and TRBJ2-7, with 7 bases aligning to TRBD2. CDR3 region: CASSLAGSVAGEQYF. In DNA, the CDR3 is TGTGCCAGCAGCTTAGCGGGGTCTGTGGCCGGGGAGCAGTACTTC.